This TCR beta chain was obtained from a study of T cell responses to AZD1222 COVID-19 vaccine. General observations from the study: Donors in the cohort were predominantly white British and more often female, and clonal diversity was possibly underestimated.

A note on this clone: Its antigen remains unidentified.

This CDR3 comprises 17 residues. CDR1 SGDLS and CDR2 YYNGEE come from the germline V gene. V lost 4 bases to trimming and J lost 0 bases, with 17 bases between them. Data came from immunoSEQ multiplex PCR; TCRdb stores just in-frame clones and leaves some out. The sample lists more than 250,000 clones, approximately 95% occurring once. The sequencing used peripheral blood, collected on day 0 of AZD1222 vaccination. This sequence originates from an adult in good health. The J gene is TRBJ1-3, the V gene TRBV9; D not resolved. The CDR3: CASSPWGDSSSGNTIYF. The DNA for the CDR3 is TGTGCCAGCAGCCCCTGGGGAGACTCAAGCTCTGGAAACACCATATATTTT.